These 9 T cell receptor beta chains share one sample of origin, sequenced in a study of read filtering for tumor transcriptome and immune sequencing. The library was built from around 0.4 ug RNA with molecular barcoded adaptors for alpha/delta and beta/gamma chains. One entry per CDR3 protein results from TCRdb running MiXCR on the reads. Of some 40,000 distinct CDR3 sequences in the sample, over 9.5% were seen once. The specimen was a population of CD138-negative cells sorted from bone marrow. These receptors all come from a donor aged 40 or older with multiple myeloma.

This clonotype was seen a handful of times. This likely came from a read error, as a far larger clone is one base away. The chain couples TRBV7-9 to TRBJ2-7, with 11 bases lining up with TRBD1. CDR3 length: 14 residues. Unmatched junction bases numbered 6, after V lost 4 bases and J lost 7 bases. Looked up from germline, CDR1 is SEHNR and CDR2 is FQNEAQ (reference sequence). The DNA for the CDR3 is TGTGCCAGCAGCTCGGACAGGGGGCTGAATGAGCAGTACTTC. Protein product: CASSSDRGLNEQYF.

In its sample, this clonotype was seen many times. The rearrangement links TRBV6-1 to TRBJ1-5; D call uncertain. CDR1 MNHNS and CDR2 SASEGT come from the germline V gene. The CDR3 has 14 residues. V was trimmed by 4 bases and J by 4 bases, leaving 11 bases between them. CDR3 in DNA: TGTGCCAGCAGTGGCGGTGATCGGAATCAGCCCCAGCATTTT. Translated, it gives CASSGGDRNQPQHF.

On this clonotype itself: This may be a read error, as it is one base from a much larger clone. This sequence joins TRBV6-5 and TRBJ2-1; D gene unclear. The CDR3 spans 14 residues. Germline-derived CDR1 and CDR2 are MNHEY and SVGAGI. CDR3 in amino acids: CASSYSADSYEQCF. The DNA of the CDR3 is TGTGCCAGCAGTTACTCGGCCGATTCCTACGAGCAGTGCTTC.

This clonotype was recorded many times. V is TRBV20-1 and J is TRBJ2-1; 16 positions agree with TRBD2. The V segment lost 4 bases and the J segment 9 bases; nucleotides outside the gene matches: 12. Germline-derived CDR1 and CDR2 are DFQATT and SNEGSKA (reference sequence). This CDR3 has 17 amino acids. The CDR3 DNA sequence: TGCAGTGCTAAACCCCTCCCCGGGACTAGCGGGGGGGTTGAGCAGTTCTTC. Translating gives CSAKPLPGTSGGVEQFF.

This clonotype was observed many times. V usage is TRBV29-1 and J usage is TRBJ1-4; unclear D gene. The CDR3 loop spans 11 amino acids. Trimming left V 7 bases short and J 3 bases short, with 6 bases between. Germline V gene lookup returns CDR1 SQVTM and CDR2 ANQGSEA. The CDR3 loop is CSAAANEKLFF. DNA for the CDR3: TGCAGCGCTGCGGCTAATGAAAAACTGTTTTTT. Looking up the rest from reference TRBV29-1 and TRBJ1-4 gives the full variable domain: SAVISQKPSRDICQRGTSLTIQCQVDSQVTMMFWYRQQPGQSLTLIATANQGSEATYESGFVIDKFPISRPNLTFSTLTVSNMSPEDSSIYLCSAAANEKLFFGSGTQLSVL.

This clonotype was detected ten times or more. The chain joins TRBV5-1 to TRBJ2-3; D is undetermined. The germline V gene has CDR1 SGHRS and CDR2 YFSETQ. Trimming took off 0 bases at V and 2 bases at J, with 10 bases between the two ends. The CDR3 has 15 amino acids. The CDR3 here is CASSLGQEDTDTQYF. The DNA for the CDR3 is TGCGCCAGCAGCTTGGGGCAGGAAGACACAGATACGCAGTATTTT.

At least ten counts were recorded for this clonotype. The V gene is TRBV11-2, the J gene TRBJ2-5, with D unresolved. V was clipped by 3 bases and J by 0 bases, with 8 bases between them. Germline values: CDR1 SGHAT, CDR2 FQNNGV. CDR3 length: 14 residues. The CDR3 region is CASSFSSYQETQYF. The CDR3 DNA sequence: TGTGCCAGCAGCTTTTCCTCGTACCAAGAGACCCAGTACTTC.

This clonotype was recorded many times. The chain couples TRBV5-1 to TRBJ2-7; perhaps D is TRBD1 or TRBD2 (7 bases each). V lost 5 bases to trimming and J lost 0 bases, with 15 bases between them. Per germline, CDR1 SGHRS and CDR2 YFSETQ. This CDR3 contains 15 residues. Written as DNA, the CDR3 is TGCGCCAGCAGTGTAAGCAGGGGGGGCTCCTACGAGCAGTACTTC. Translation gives CASSVSRGGSYEQYF.

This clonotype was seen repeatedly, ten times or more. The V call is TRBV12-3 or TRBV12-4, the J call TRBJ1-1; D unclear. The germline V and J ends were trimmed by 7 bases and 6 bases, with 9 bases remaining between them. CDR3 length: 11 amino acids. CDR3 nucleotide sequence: TGTGCCAGCACTTTGGGTCCTGAAGCTTTCTTT. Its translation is CASTLGPEAFF.